This T cell receptor (beta chain) was observed in a study of T cell responses to AZD1222 COVID-19 vaccine. V shed 4 bases and J 9 bases; nucleotides not matched to a gene: 9. The CDR3 has 14 amino acids. Per the germline V gene, CDR1 is SGHAT and CDR2 is FQNNGV. TCRdb's copy holds only in-frame clones and misses some; the assay was immunoSEQ multiplex PCR. The sample contains about 120,000 clones, 81% of which appear only once. Study-wide findings and caveats: Per reports, nearly half of all spike-specific TCRs target regions that are unmutated in variants. Donors in the cohort were predominantly white British and more often female, and clonal diversity was possibly underestimated. The breadth and depth of Spike-specific TCRs increased once two AZD1222 doses had been given.

On this clone itself: Its cognate antigen is unknown.

This rearrangement joins TRBV11-2 to TRBJ2-1; TRBD2 matches at 7 bases. The sequences come from peripheral blood, collected on day 0 of AZD1222 vaccination. The sequence was obtained from an adult in good health. The CDR3 loop is CASSSMAGVGEQFF. Written as DNA, the CDR3 is TGTGCCAGCAGCTCGATGGCGGGGGTGGGTGAGCAGTTCTTC.